The 10 T cell receptor beta chains presented below share a single source sample, sequenced in a study of T cell responses to AZD1222 COVID-19 vaccine (dated by TCRdb to the early 2020s). Libraries were prepared through the immunoSEQ multiplex PCR assay. TCRdb mirrors the immuneACCESS table, restricted to in-frame sequences. Some clones are absent from its copies; in checked studies, under half trace to an unresolved V gene, and the reason for the others is unknown. The table for this sample lists 95,000 to 150,000 clones; around 94% of them were counted only once. The ten largest make up over 1.5% of the sample. Reading the label with the study, this specimen's time point is: baseline before first vaccination. The material sequenced was peripheral blood, taken on day 0 of AZD1222 vaccination. The receptors derive from an adult in good health.

In its sample, this clone was seen a few times. This sequence joins TRBV10-3 and TRBJ1-1; the match to TRBD1 covers 7 bases. After removal of 3 bases from V and 0 bases from J, the junction contained 13 bases not matched to a gene. Germline CDR1 reads ENHRY; CDR2 reads SYGVKD. The CDR3 sequence is 18 residues long. CDR3 nucleotide sequence: TGTGCCATCAGTGACGTCAGAGGAGCAGGGGGGGTGAACACTGAAGCTTTCTTT. Translating it yields CAISDVRGAGGVNTEAFF.

The chain carries TRBV30 and TRBJ1-2; D not resolved. The germline CDR1 and CDR2 sequences are GTSNPN and SVGIG (reference sequence). CDR3 size: 12 residues. Trimming stripped 3 bases from V and 7 bases from J, with 12 bases between. CDR3: CAWSDSVGGYTF. CDR3 sequence (DNA): TGTGCCTGGAGCGACTCGGTAGGTGGCTACACCTTC.

In its sample, this clone was seen once. This rearrangement joins TRBV29-1 to TRBJ2-1, with D possibly matching TRBD2 (6 bases). This CDR3 spans 15 amino acids. In germline, CDR1 is SQVTM, CDR2 ANQGSEA. The ends were cut back, 4 bases at V and 6 bases at J, with 19 bases in the middle. The CDR3 protein is CSVAVGTFTGNEQFF. CDR3 DNA: TGCAGCGTTGCCGTAGGGACTTTTACGGGCAATGAGCAGTTCTTC.

The J gene is TRBJ1-3, the V gene TRBV5-6; D is ambiguous. V shed 5 bases and J shed 6 bases, with 9 bases lying between them. CDR3 length equals 12 residues. Germline lookup yields CDR1 SGHDT and CDR2 YYEEEE. CDR3 region: CASSSTVNTIYF. For the CDR3, the DNA is TGTGCCAGCAGTTCTACGGTAAACACCATATATTTT. The variable domain in full, with the rest retrieved from reference TRBV5-6 and TRBJ1-3, is DAGVTQSPTHLIKTRGQQVTLRCSPKSGHDTVSWYQQALGQGPQFIFQYYEEEERQRGNFPDRFSGHQFPNYSSELNVNALLLGDSALYLCASSSTVNTIYFGEGSWLTVV.

In this sample, this clone turned up once. Within the sample, other DNA sequences also encode this same CDR3. The chain employs TRBV9 and TRBJ2-3, with D uncertain. The CDR3 is made up of 16 amino acids. Germline CDR1 SGDLS, CDR2 YYNGEE. With 0 bases removed from V and 2 bases from J, the gap between germline ends came to 13 bases. The CDR3 loop is CASSVVGNLPTDTQYF. The CDR3 region has the DNA TGTGCCAGCAGCGTAGTAGGAAATCTTCCCACAGATACGCAGTATTTT.

This clone has a single count. The CDR3, as DNA: TGCGCCAGCACTCGGACGCAGGGCCATTTAGATACGCAGTATTTT. This encodes CASTRTQGHLDTQYF. The V and J genes are TRBV4-3 and TRBJ2-3, with D possibly TRBD1 on 5 matching bases. Germline assignment: CDR1 LGHNA and CDR2 YSLEER. The V end was cut by 7 bases, the J end by 5 bases, with 19 bases between. The CDR3 loop spans 15 amino acids.

The chain links TRBV10-3 to TRBJ2-2, with TRBD1 as a possible D gene (5 bases). The germline CDR1 and CDR2 sequences are ENHRY and SYGVKD. The V end was cut by 7 bases, the J end by 2 bases, with 17 bases between. The CDR3 covers 16 residues. Here the CDR3 DNA reads TGTGCCATCACCCAAAAATGTAGGGGTAACACCGGGGAGCTGTTTTTT. Translation gives CAITQKCRGNTGELFF.

The gene calls are TRBV7-3 and TRBJ2-1; 7 nucleotides agree with TRBD1. V was pared by 1 base and J by 5 bases, with 2 bases of the junction left unmatched. Germline CDR1 reads SGHTA; CDR2 reads FQGTGA. The CDR3 runs 14 residues. CDR3 DNA sequence: TGTGCCAGCAGCTTAATGGGACAGAACAATGAGCAGTTCTTC. Encoded protein: CASSLMGQNNEQFF.

This chain links TRBV6-5 with TRBJ1-2; D is undetermined. Trimming stripped 4 bases from V and 3 bases from J, with 15 bases between. The CDR3 totals 15 residues. CDR1 is MNHEY and CDR2 is SVGAGI in the germline V gene. The CDR3 region has the DNA TGTGCCAGCAGTTCCCTCGCCGACATGTACTATGGCTACACCTTC. This encodes CASSSLADMYYGYTF.

CDR3 sequence (DNA): TGTGCCATCAGCGATATGCCGGGAATGAACACTGAAGCTTTCTTT. Amino acid sequence: CAISDMPGMNTEAFF. The chain links TRBV10-3 to TRBJ1-1; no clear D. The V and J ends lost 6 bases and 0 bases respectively, with 14 bases between them. From germline, CDR1 is ENHRY and CDR2 SYGVKD. The CDR3 runs to 15 residues.